One sample yielded the 23 T cell receptor beta chains listed below, sequenced in a study of T cell clonality in common variable immunodeficiency. Study-wide points: In common variable immunodeficiency, TCR beta chains reportedly carried fewer deletions and N-nucleotide insertions.

Here immunoSEQ multiplex PCR was the method, and the copy in TCRdb shows in-frame clones only, minus some. This sample carries 8,500 to 13,000 clones, none of them present only once. Their target antigens are unknown. The sequencing input was peripheral blood mononuclear cells. The receptors were sampled from a human donor with common variable immunodeficiency.

As regards this clone: The read comes to an end 3 residues before the CDR3 does, leaving the germline J gene to fill in the end. This chain connects TRBV7-3 to TRBJ2-1, with no clear D. This CDR3 has 11 amino acids. CDR1 and CDR2 (germline): SGHTA, FQGTGA. Trimming pared 2 bases from V and 7 bases from J, leaving 3 bases between. CDR3 loop: CASSLANEQFF. The covered CDR3 bases are TGTGCCAGCAGCTTAGCGAATGAG.

This clone was seen a few times. Read coverage stops 3 residues before the CDR3 terminus; the germline J gene supplies the remainder. The chain links TRBV6-1 to TRBJ1-1; 9 nucleotides match TRBD1. V shed 3 bases and J 6 bases; nucleotides not matched to a gene: 5. Per germline, CDR1 MNHNS and CDR2 SASEGT. The CDR3 covers 14 residues. The sequenced part of the CDR3 DNA is TGTGCCAGCAGTGAGTCGGGGACAGGGTCTGAA. Residues: CASSESGTGSE. The entire CDR3 protein reads CASSESGTGSEAFF.

This clone is classed as medium-sized. Coverage ceases 3 residues before the CDR3 finishes, and the germline J gene fills in the end. This chain joins TRBV6-4 and TRBJ2-6; a weak D match, TRBD1 (5 bases). Germline CDR1 and CDR2: MRHNA and SNTAGT. The ends were cut back, 3 bases at V and 0 bases at J, with 6 bases in the middle. The CDR3 contains 15 residues. The CDR3 bases that were read are TGTGCCAGCAGTGAGGACAACTCTGGGGCCAACGTC. Encoded protein: CASSEDNSGANV. The whole CDR3 region reads CASSEDNSGANVLTF.

This clone was counted a few times. The CDR3 end lies 3 residues beyond the end of the read and is filled in from the germline J gene. The V and J genes are TRBV19 and TRBJ2-5; 7 nucleotides agree with TRBD1. The length of the CDR3 is 15 residues. Germline CDR1 is LNHDA and CDR2 is SQIVND (reference sequence). V was pared by 6 bases and J by 2 bases, with 9 bases of the junction left unmatched. CDR3 sequence: CASSRQGTKQETQYF. The sequenced CDR3 bases are TGTGCCAGTAGCAGACAGGGCACCAAACAAGAGACC.

The sample holds a few counts of this clone. The observed sequence ends 3 residues before the CDR3 terminus, with the missing tail filled in from the germline J gene. This chain connects TRBV18 to TRBJ2-1; TRBD2 matches 10 bases. Germline V gene lookup returns CDR1 KGHSH and CDR2 LQKENI. This CDR3 region has 15 residues. V was pared by 3 bases and J by 5 bases, with 4 bases of the junction left unmatched. The CDR3 protein is CASSPRTSGDNEQFF. Partial CDR3 DNA: TGTGCCAGCTCACCCCGGACTAGCGGAGACAATGAG.

Details on this clone: The CDR3 end lies 3 residues beyond the end of the read and is filled in from the germline J gene. This chain joins TRBV11-3 and TRBJ2-7; D is unclear. Germline assignment: CDR1 SGHNT and CDR2 YENEEA. The CDR3 consists of 14 residues. V lost 1 base to trimming and J lost 0 bases, with 7 bases between them. CDR3 DNA, as far as it was read: TGTGCCAGCAGCTTAGGTCCCAGCTCCTACGAG. It translates to CASSLGPSSYE. The CDR3 reads in full as CASSLGPSSYEQYF.

This clone was picked up a small number of times. The sequence runs out 3 residues before the end of the CDR3; the remainder is reconstructed from the germline J gene. The chain combines TRBV19 with TRBJ1-1; maybe TRBD1 (6 bases). With 9 bases removed from V and 6 bases from J, the gap between germline ends came to 26 bases. Germline CDR1 is LNHDA and CDR2 is SQIVND (reference sequence). There are 16 residues in the CDR3. CDR3 DNA, as far as it was read: TGTGCCAGCAATAGCCACAAAACCGGGACAAGGGCTGAA. Translated, it gives CASNSHKTGTRAE. The full CDR3 sequence reads CASNSHKTGTRAEAFF.

As regards this clone: The read ends 3 residues shy of where the CDR3 ends; the end is completed using the germline J gene. The chain joins TRBV7-2 to TRBJ2-1, with TRBD2 matching 10 bases. This CDR3 comprises 15 residues. Germline CDR1 SGHTA, CDR2 FQGNSA. V dropped 5 bases and J dropped 3; count of bases not matched to a gene: 4. The CDR3 loop reads CASSQLAGIYNEQFF. CDR3 DNA, as far as it was read: TGTGCCAGCAGCCAACTAGCGGGAATCTACAATGAG.

Of note for this clone: The missing CDR3 end, 3 residues past where the read stops, is filled in from the germline J gene. The chain combines TRBV2 with TRBJ1-5; TRBD1 matches 8 bases. After removal of 0 bases from V and 3 bases from J, the junction contained 10 bases not matched to a gene. The CDR3 is made up of 18 amino acids. Germline CDR1 SNHLY, CDR2 FYNNEI. CDR3 DNA (partial): TGTGCCAGCAGTGAAGCGGGCCCCAGGACAGGGAACAATCAGCCC. Residues: CASSEAGPRTGNNQP. In full, the CDR3 is CASSEAGPRTGNNQPQHF.

This clone turned up a few times. From the germline J gene comes the end of the CDR3, since the read stops 3 residues before it. The chain joins TRBV7-9 to TRBJ1-1; TRBD1 matches at 10 bases. V dropped 5 bases and J dropped 7; count of bases not matched to a gene: 7. CDR1 and CDR2 (germline): SEHNR, FQNEAQ (reference sequence). The CDR3 contains 14 residues. Incomplete CDR3 DNA: TGTGCCAGCAGCGCCCGACAGGGGGCTTTTGAA. It yields the protein CASSARQGAFE. The full-length CDR3 reads as CASSARQGAFEAFF.

Judged by abundance, this clone is medium-sized. The read gets to within 3 residues of the CDR3 end, and the germline J gene fills in the rest. The rearrangement joins TRBV29-1 to TRBJ2-5; 8 bases agree with TRBD1. Germline V gives CDR1 SQVTM, CDR2 ANQGSEA. The V segment lost 7 bases and the J segment 5 bases; nucleotides outside the gene matches: 9. This CDR3 is built from 13 residues. The sequenced CDR3 bases are TGCAGCGCAGAAAGACAGGGGAGGGAGACC. Its translation: CSAERQGRET. The full-length CDR3 reads as CSAERQGRETQYF.

In its sample, this clone is medium-sized. The missing CDR3 end, 3 residues past where the read stops, is filled in from the germline J gene. This chain joins TRBV7-2 and TRBJ2-7, with 9 bases matching TRBD1. The CDR3 is made up of 15 amino acids. Germline trimming cut 5 bases from V and 6 bases from J; bases unmatched to any gene: 11. Germline V gene lookup returns CDR1 SGHTA and CDR2 FQGNSA. The CDR3 bases that were read are TGTGCCAGCAGCCAGACCGGGACAGGGAGTAGCGAG. Translating gives CASSQTGTGSSE. The whole CDR3 protein is CASSQTGTGSSEQYF.

This clone was observed a handful of times. The CDR3 end falls 3 residues outside the read, so it is completed with the germline J gene. This chain links TRBV7-3 with TRBJ2-1; 11 positions agree with TRBD2. The V segment lost 3 bases and the J segment 6 bases; nucleotides outside the gene matches: 4. Germline V lookup: CDR1 SGHTA, CDR2 FQGTGA. CDR3 length equals 15 residues. CDR3 DNA (partial): TGTGCCAGCAGCTTCACTAGCGGGAGAGCCAATGAG. This translates into CASSFTSGRANE. The whole CDR3 reads CASSFTSGRANEQFF.

A remark on this clone: The CDR3 is cut off 3 residues early in the read; its end comes from the germline J gene. This chain joins TRBV18 and TRBJ2-5; D is undetermined. This CDR3 region has 14 residues. The V gene's germline CDR1 is KGHSH and CDR2 LQKENI. V gave up 3 bases and J gave up 4 bases, with 12 bases separating them. The sequenced CDR3 bases are TGTGCCAGCTCACCGGTACTCACTCGAGAGACC. Protein: CASSPVLTRET. The whole CDR3 reads CASSPVLTRETQYF. The full variable domain, completed using reference TRBV18 and TRBJ2-5, is NAGVMQNPRHLVRRRGQEARLRCSPMKGHSHVYWYRQLPEEGLKFMVYLQKENIIDESGMPKERFSAEFPKEGPSILRIQQVVRGDSAAYFCASSPVLTRETQYFGPGTRLLVL.

A few counts support this clone. CDR3 bases read: TGTGCCAGCCTTAGCGGGCCAGGGTCCTACGAG. It is translated as CASLSGPGSYE. The whole CDR3 protein is CASLSGPGSYEQYF. The rearrangement links TRBV7-9 to TRBJ2-7, with 7 bases matching TRBD2. The read falls 3 residues short of the CDR3 end, and the missing part is taken from the germline J gene. The CDR3 loop spans 14 amino acids. Germline V gene sequence: CDR1 SEHNR, CDR2 FQNEAQ (reference sequence). V was pared by 8 bases and J by 1 base, with 8 bases of the junction left unmatched. The full variable domain, its missing parts supplied by reference TRBV7-9 and TRBJ2-7, is DTGVSQNPRHKITKRGQNVTFRCDPISEHNRLYWYRQTLGQGPEFLTYFQNEAQLEKSRLLSDRFSAERPKGSFSTLEIQRTEQGDSAMYLCASLSGPGSYEQYFGPGTRLTVT.

With respect to this clone: The read terminates 3 residues before the CDR3 end, so the remaining end is supplied by the germline J gene. The chain has TRBV19 and TRBJ2-2; tentatively, D is TRBD1 (6 bases). This CDR3 is 15 amino acids long. The germline V gene has CDR1 LNHDA and CDR2 SQIVND (reference sequence). V lost 3 bases to trimming and J lost 6 bases, with 14 bases between them. Incomplete CDR3 DNA: TGTGCCAGTAGTATTGGGGGCGGACCCGCCGGGGAG. Protein sequence: CASSIGGGPAGE. The full CDR3 sequence reads CASSIGGGPAGELFF.

This clone was counted only a few times. The CDR3 spells CASSPGTGGYGYTF. The sequenced part of the CDR3 DNA is TGTGCCAGTAGTCCCGGGACAGGGGGCTATGGC. The chain employs TRBV19 and TRBJ1-2, with 11 bases matching TRBD1. The read gets to within 3 residues of the CDR3 end, and the germline J gene fills in the rest. The ends lost 5 bases at V and 4 bases at J; junction bases unmatched: 3. The CDR3 extends over 14 amino acids. CDR1 LNHDA and CDR2 SQIVND come from the germline V gene (reference sequence).

The CDR3 is CASSQRNEQFF. The part of the CDR3 DNA that was read is TGTGCCAGCTCGCAGAGGAATGAG. V is TRBV18 and J is TRBJ2-1; no clear D. The sequenced fragment ends 3 residues before the CDR3 boundary, so the rest is inferred from the germline J gene. Germline V gene data show CDR1 as KGHSH and CDR2 as LQKENI. Deletions cut 6 bases from V and 7 bases from J, with 7 bases between. This CDR3 region has 11 residues. The entire variable domain, with the rest obtained from reference TRBV18 and TRBJ2-1, is as follows: NAGVMQNPRHLVRRRGQEARLRCSPMKGHSHVYWYRQLPEEGLKFMVYLQKENIIDESGMPKERFSAEFPKEGPSILRIQQVVRGDSAAYFCASSQRNEQFFGPGTRLTVL.

In its sample, this clone was seen a few times. The read finishes 3 residues shy of the CDR3 end, and the germline J gene is used to complete it. The rearrangement uses TRBV19 and TRBJ2-1, with 7 bases lining up with TRBD2. The germline V gene has CDR1 LNHDA and CDR2 SQIVND (reference sequence). The ends lost 5 bases at V and 2 bases at J; junction bases unmatched: 6. The CDR3 consists of 15 residues. Incomplete CDR3 DNA: TGTGCCAGTAGTCGGACTAGAGGGGCCTACAATGAG. Translation gives CASSRTRGAYNE. The CDR3 in full is CASSRTRGAYNEQFF. Variable domain in full (rest from reference TRBV19 and TRBJ2-1): DGGITQSPKYLFRKEGQNVTLSCEQNLNHDAMYWYRQDPGQGLRLIYYSQIVNDFQKGDIAEGYSVSREKKESFPLTVTSAQKNPTAFYLCASSRTRGAYNEQFFGPGTRLTVL.

This clone has a handful of counts. The CDR3 extends 3 residues past the end of the read, so its final part is completed from the germline J gene. This chain uses TRBV7-9 with TRBJ2-1; no firm D call. This CDR3 is 13 amino acids long. The germline CDR1 and CDR2 sequences are SEHNR and FQNEAQ (reference sequence). V gave up 0 bases and J gave up 8 bases, with 8 bases separating them. CDR3 DNA, as far as it was read: TGTGCCAGCAGCTTAGCTAGGGTAGATGAG. It codes for CASSLARVDE. The complete CDR3 protein is CASSLARVDEQFF. The full variable domain, completed using reference TRBV7-9 and TRBJ2-1, is DTGVSQNPRHKITKRGQNVTFRCDPISEHNRLYWYRQTLGQGPEFLTYFQNEAQLEKSRLLSDRFSAERPKGSFSTLEIQRTEQGDSAMYLCASSLARVDEQFFGPGTRLTVL.

On this clone: The read terminates 3 residues ahead of where the CDR3 ends, so the germline J gene completes it. The chain employs TRBV19 and TRBJ2-7, with 10 positions matching TRBD2. V lost 4 bases, J lost 2 bases, and 2 bases stayed unmatched. The CDR3 is 14 residues long. CDR1 LNHDA and CDR2 SQIVND come from the germline V gene (reference sequence). CDR3 sequence reads: CASSRLAGPYEQYF. Incomplete CDR3 DNA: TGTGCCAGTAGTAGACTAGCGGGCCCCTACGAG. The full variable domain, with the rest looked up from reference TRBV19 and TRBJ2-7, is DGGITQSPKYLFRKEGQNVTLSCEQNLNHDAMYWYRQDPGQGLRLIYYSQIVNDFQKGDIAEGYSVSREKKESFPLTVTSAQKNPTAFYLCASSRLAGPYEQYFGPGTRLTVT.

This clone turned up a few times. The CDR3 extends 3 residues past the end of the read, so its final part is completed from the germline J gene. V usage is TRBV18 and J usage is TRBJ2-1; TRBD1 matches at 9 bases. With V trimmed by 2 bases and J by 0 bases, 17 bases remained unmatched. Per germline, CDR1 KGHSH and CDR2 LQKENI. This CDR3 region has 21 residues. The sequenced CDR3 bases are TGTGCCAGCTCACCATACTTATCATCCGGACAGGGGATAAGCTCCTACAATGAG. Its translation: CASSPYLSSGQGISSYNE. The entire CDR3 sequence reads CASSPYLSSGQGISSYNEQFF.

This clone showed up just a few times. The read ends 3 residues early relative to the CDR3; the germline J gene fills the gap. The J gene is TRBJ1-1, the V gene TRBV7-9; D gene ambiguous. Germline CDR1 and CDR2: SEHNR and FQNEAQ (reference sequence). Trimming stripped 1 base from V and 2 bases from J, with 5 bases between. This CDR3 region has 13 residues. CDR3 sequence: CASSLGANTEAFF. The sequenced CDR3 bases are TGTGCCAGCAGCTTAGGAGCCAACACTGAA.